This TCR beta chain was retrieved from a study of cytomegalovirus exposure and HLA in healthy donors. Findings and limits, study-wide: Relative to the approximately 630-donor mean, N-insertions were reportedly fewer in an Asian-associated ancestry cluster in a later analysis.

Primers: 60 Vbeta forward and 13 Jbeta reverse. Sequencing was performed with immunoSEQ multiplex PCR; in TCRdb, only in-frame clones are kept and a portion is missing. The sample includes fewer than 100,000 clones, about three quarters seen only once; the top ten take approximately 1%. A note on this clone: What it recognizes is unknown.

CDR1 is SGHTA, CDR2 FQGNSA, per germline. V gave up 3 bases and J gave up 0 bases; unmatched junction bases: 11. The CDR3 runs 18 residues. This chain joins TRBV7-2 and TRBJ2-5; the match to TRBD2 covers 9 bases. The sequenced sample consisted of PBMCs. This receptor was taken from a male donor in good health and CMV-seronegative. CDR3 nucleotide sequence: TGTGCCAGCAGCTTGAAGAGCGGGGGGCCTACCTACCAAGAGACCCAGTACTTC. It yields the protein CASSLKSGGPTYQETQYF.